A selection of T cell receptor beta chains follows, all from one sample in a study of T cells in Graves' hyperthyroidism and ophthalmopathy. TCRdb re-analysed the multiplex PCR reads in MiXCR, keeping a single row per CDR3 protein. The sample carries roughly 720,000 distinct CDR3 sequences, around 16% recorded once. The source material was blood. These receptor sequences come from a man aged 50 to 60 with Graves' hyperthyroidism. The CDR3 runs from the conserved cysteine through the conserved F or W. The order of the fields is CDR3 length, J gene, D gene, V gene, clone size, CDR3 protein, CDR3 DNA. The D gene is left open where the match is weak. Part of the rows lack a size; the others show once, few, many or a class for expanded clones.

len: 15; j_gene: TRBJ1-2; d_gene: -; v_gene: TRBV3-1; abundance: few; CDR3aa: CASSQTSRSVYGYTF; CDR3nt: TGTGCCAGCAGCCAAACGTCCAGATCGGTATATGGCTACACCTTC
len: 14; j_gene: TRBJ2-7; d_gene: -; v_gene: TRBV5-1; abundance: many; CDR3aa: CASSLMDNSYEQYF; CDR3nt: TGCGCCAGCAGCTTAATGGACAACTCCTACGAGCAGTACTTC
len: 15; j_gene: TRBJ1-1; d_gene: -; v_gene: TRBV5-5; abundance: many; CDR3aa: CASSLVRGAYTEAFF; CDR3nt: TGTGCCAGCAGCTTGGTGCGGGGGGCCTACACTGAAGCTTTCTTT
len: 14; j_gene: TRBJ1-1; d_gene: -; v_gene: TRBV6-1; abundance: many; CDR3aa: CASTLHHRDTEAFF; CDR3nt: TGTGCCAGCACCTTACATCACAGGGACACTGAAGCTTTCTTT
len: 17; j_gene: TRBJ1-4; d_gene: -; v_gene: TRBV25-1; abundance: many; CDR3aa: CASSDPGGTTGNEKLFF; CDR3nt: TGTGCCAGCAGTGATCCTGGGGGGACGACGGGTAATGAAAAACTGTTTTTT
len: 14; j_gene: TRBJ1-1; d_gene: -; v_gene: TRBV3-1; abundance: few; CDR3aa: CASSRGEWGTEAFF; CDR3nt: TGTGCCAGCAGTCGTGGGGAATGGGGCACTGAAGCTTTCTTT
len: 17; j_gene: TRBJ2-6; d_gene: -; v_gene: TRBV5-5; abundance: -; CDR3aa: CASGRRGTFSGANVLTF; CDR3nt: TGTGCCAGCGGGAGAAGAGGTACCTTCTCTGGGGCCAACGTCCTGACTTTC
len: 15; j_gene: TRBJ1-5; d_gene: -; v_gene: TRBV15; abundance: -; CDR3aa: CATSRDFLSNQPQHF; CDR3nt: TGTGCCACCAGCAGAGATTTCCTCAGCAATCAGCCCCAGCATTTT
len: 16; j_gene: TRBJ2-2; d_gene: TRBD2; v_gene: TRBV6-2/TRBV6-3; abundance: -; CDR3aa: CASTSAGLAGTGELFF; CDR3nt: TGTGCCAGCACCTCCGCCGGACTAGCGGGAACCGGGGAGCTGTTTTTT
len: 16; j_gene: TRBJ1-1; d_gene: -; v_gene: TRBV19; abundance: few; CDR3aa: CASREAGFYMNTEAFF; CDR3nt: TGTGCCAGTAGAGAGGCAGGGTTTTACATGAACACTGAAGCTTTCTTT
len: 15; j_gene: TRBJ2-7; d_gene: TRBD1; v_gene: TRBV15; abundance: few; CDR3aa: CATSRARTGGSEQYF; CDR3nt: TGTGCCACCAGCAGAGCGAGGACAGGGGGGTCCGAGCAGTACTTC